One sample yielded the 18 T cell receptor beta chains listed below, sequenced in a study of blood T cell repertoires in COVID-19. Only in-frame clones appear in the TCRdb table, and some are missing; sequencing was by immunoSEQ multiplex PCR. The sample includes 95,000 to 100,000 clones, approximately 80% of them seen just once. Sequenced input: peripheral blood. All receptors derive from a human donor in a cohort sampled during active COVID-19.

The rearrangement joins TRBV5-1 to TRBJ2-7; 7 nucleotides align to TRBD2. Germline V gene data show CDR1 as SGHRS and CDR2 as YFSETQ. The CDR3 is made up of 14 amino acids. The trim removed 2 bases at V and 6 bases at J, leaving 8 bases unmatched. This CDR3 is CASSFGGSIGEQYF. The CDR3 DNA reads as TGCGCCAGCAGCTTCGGCGGGAGTATCGGCGAGCAGTACTTC.

The genes are TRBV27 and TRBJ2-1; D perhaps matches TRBD1 (6 bases). Trimming stripped 2 bases from V and 3 bases from J, with 11 bases between. The CDR3 runs to 15 residues. Per the germline V gene, CDR1 is MNHEY and CDR2 is SMNVEV (reference sequence). CDR3 sequence: CASSLNRRGYNEQFF. The CDR3 DNA reads as TGTGCCAGCAGTTTAAATCGCAGGGGCTACAATGAGCAGTTCTTC.

This rearrangement joins TRBV20-1 to TRBJ2-7, with 8 bases matching TRBD1. CDR1 is DFQATT, CDR2 SNEGSKA, per germline (reference sequence). Germline trimming cut 3 bases from V and 0 bases from J; bases unmatched to any gene: 7. The length of the CDR3 is 15 residues. The CDR3 DNA reads TGCAGTGCTAGTCAGGGGGCAATCGGCTCCTACGAGCAGTACTTC. Encoded protein: CSASQGAIGSYEQYF.

The genes are TRBV5-1 and TRBJ1-5; 10 bases line up with TRBD1. V lost 4 bases to trimming and J lost 5 bases; unmatched junction nucleotides: 6. CDR1 and CDR2 (germline): SGHRS, YFSETQ. The CDR3 loop spans 15 amino acids. The CDR3, as DNA: TGCGCCAGCAGCCCTAGGACAGGGGGGGATCAGCCCCAGCATTTT. This codes for CASSPRTGGDQPQHF.

The gene calls are TRBV19 and TRBJ1-1, with 9 bases that match TRBD1. V shed 5 bases and J 4 bases; nucleotides not matched to a gene: 8. From germline, CDR1 is LNHDA and CDR2 SQIVND (reference sequence). The CDR3 consists of 15 residues. CDR3 sequence (DNA): TGTGCCAGTAGTTTACGGACAGGGGCTAGCACTGAAGCTTTCTTT. Encoded protein: CASSLRTGASTEAFF. The variable domain in full, completed from reference TRBV19 and TRBJ1-1, reads DGGITQSPKYLFRKEGQNVTLSCEQNLNHDAMYWYRQDPGQGLRLIYYSQIVNDFQKGDIAEGYSVSREKKESFPLTVTSAQKNPTAFYLCASSLRTGASTEAFFGQGTRLTVV.

The chain combines TRBV7-2 with TRBJ1-3; D is unresolved. Trimming pared 1 base from V and 4 bases from J, leaving 11 bases between. CDR3 length equals 15 residues. Germline values: CDR1 SGHTA, CDR2 FQGNSA. The CDR3 region is CASSLERPKGNTIYF. In DNA, the CDR3 is TGTGCCAGCAGCTTAGAGCGGCCCAAAGGAAACACCATATATTTT.

The chain has TRBV9 and TRBJ2-1; perhaps TRBD2 as D (6 bases). Trimming stripped 0 bases from V and 4 bases from J, with 11 bases between. Per germline, CDR1 SGDLS and CDR2 YYNGEE. This CDR3 region has 15 residues. The CDR3 protein is CASSVAVAAYNEQFF. As DNA, the CDR3 is TGTGCCAGCAGCGTAGCGGTAGCGGCTTACAATGAGCAGTTCTTC.

This chain uses TRBV28 with TRBJ1-5; 9 nucleotides match TRBD1. Germline CDR1 reads MDHEN; CDR2 reads SYDVKM. The trim removed 5 bases at V and 3 bases at J, leaving 11 bases unmatched. The CDR3 contains 17 residues. CDR3 region: CASSPASGQGLNQPQHF. Here the CDR3 DNA reads TGTGCCAGCAGTCCTGCTTCGGGACAGGGACTCAATCAGCCCCAGCATTTT.

A single count supports this clone. This chain joins TRBV3-1 (or the pseudogene TRBV3-2) and TRBJ1-2; 9 nucleotides match TRBD1. In germline, CDR1 is LGHDT, CDR2 YNNKEL (reference sequence). The junction had 10 bases not matched to a gene; V was cut back by 6 bases and J by 11 bases. The length of the CDR3 is 13 residues. CDR3 sequence: CASSQGQGQLYTF. The CDR3 region has the DNA TGTGCCAGCAGTCAGGGACAGGGCCAACTGTACACCTTC.

The chain has TRBV19 and TRBJ1-6, with 7 bases fitting TRBD1. V was pared by 1 base and J by 10 bases, with 7 bases of the junction left unmatched. This CDR3 is built from 15 residues. The germline V gene has CDR1 LNHDA and CDR2 SQIVND (reference sequence). CDR3 nucleotide sequence: TGTGCCAGTAGTATAGCACAGGGGAGTGGCTCACCCCTCCACTTT. Translated, it gives CASSIAQGSGSPLHF.

The V gene is TRBV7-2, the J gene TRBJ2-2; D possibly corresponds to TRBD2 (6 bases). V lost 2 bases and J 3 bases, leaving 10 bases between the germline ends. This CDR3 has 15 amino acids. CDR1 is SGHTA, CDR2 FQGNSA, per germline. Here the CDR3 reads CASSLSGTYTGELFF. CDR3 sequence (DNA): TGTGCCAGCAGCTTATCTGGGACTTACACCGGGGAGCTGTTTTTT.

In its sample, this clone was seen once. The rearrangement uses TRBV19 and TRBJ1-1, with D unresolved. CDR1 is LNHDA and CDR2 is SQIVND in the germline V gene (reference sequence). Trimming shortened V by 2 bases and J by 4 bases, and 11 bases separated the two germline ends. This CDR3 spans 14 amino acids. In DNA form, the CDR3 reads TGTGCCAGTAGTATAAGGGAGGTGGGCACTGAAGCTTTCTTT. As protein: CASSIREVGTEAFF.

Concerning this clone: One end of the junction does not line up with germline, which may come from a read error. The chain recombines TRBV29-1 with TRBJ1-1; D gene ambiguous. There are 12 residues in the CDR3. Per the germline V gene, CDR1 is SQVTM and CDR2 is ANQGSEA. The CDR3 sequence is CSAERGLGEAFF. The CDR3 DNA follows: TGCAGCGCTGAACGAGGTTTGGGTGAAGCTTTCTTT.

This chain links TRBV3-1 (or the pseudogene TRBV3-2) with TRBJ1-4, with TRBD1 identical over 8 bases. The CDR3 is 15 amino acids. Germline CDR1 reads LGHDT; CDR2 reads YNNKEL (reference sequence). Trimming removed 3 bases from V and 8 bases from J; junction bases left unmatched: 8. The CDR3 nucleotides are TGTGCCAGCAGCCATACGACAGGGGTGCGGGAAAAACTGTTTTTT. This gives the protein CASSHTTGVREKLFF.

On this clone itself: The germline gene is not matched at one end of the junction; a read error may be the cause. V usage is TRBV5-1 and J usage is TRBJ2-2; the match to TRBD2 covers 11 bases. The CDR3 covers 16 residues. From germline, CDR1 is SGHRS and CDR2 YFSETQ. CDR3 DNA: TGCGCCAGCAGCTCTCCTAGCGGGAGGTTGGCCGGGAAGCTGTTTTTT. It translates to CASSSPSGRLAGKLFF.

This clone was counted between two and nine times. The chain uses TRBV6-5 and TRBJ2-1, with TRBD2 matching over 12 bases. CDR1 and CDR2 from the germline V gene are MNHEY and SVGAGI. The CDR3 runs 15 residues. The V gene end was trimmed by 4 bases and the J gene end by 6 bases; junction bases not matched to a gene: 4. As DNA, the CDR3 is TGTGCCAGCAGTTCTACTAGCGGGAGGAGCAATGAGCAGTTCTTC. Its translation: CASSSTSGRSNEQFF.

The genes are TRBV11-3 and TRBJ2-3; TRBD1 aligns across 8 bases. The CDR3 totals 16 residues. Germline CDR1 and CDR2: SGHNT and YENEEA. Germline trimming cut 5 bases from V and 2 bases from J; bases unmatched to any gene: 9. This CDR3 reads CASSPGQGASTDTQYF. CDR3 DNA sequence: TGTGCCAGCAGCCCAGGACAGGGAGCCTCCACAGATACGCAGTATTTT.

The chain has TRBV29-1 and TRBJ2-4, with a weak D call TRBD2 (6 bases). CDR3 length equals 14 residues. With 5 bases removed from V and 4 bases from J, the gap between germline ends came to 15 bases. Germline CDR1 and CDR2: SQVTM and ANQGSEA. For the CDR3, the DNA is TGCAGCGTTTGGGGGGACTTAGGGAAAAACATTCAGTACTTC. Translation: CSVWGDLGKNIQYF.